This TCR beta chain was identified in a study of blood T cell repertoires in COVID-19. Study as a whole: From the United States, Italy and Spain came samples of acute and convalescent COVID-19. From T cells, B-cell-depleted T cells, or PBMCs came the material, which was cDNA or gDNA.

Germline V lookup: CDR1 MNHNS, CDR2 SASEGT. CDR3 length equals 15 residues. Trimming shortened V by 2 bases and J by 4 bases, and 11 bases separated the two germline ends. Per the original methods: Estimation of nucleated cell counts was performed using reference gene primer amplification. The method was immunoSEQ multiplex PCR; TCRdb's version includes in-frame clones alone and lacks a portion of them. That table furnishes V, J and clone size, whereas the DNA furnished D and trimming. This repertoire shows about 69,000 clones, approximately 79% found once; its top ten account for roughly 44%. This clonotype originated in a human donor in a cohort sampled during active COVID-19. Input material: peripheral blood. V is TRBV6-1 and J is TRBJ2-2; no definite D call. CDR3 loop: CASSELASGTGELFF. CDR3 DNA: TGTGCCAGCAGTGAACTGGCTTCGGGCACCGGGGAGCTGTTTTTT.